Presented here are 5 T cell receptor beta chains from one specimen sequenced in a study of blood T cell repertoires in COVID-19. Assay: immunoSEQ multiplex PCR; the TCRdb copy retains only in-frame clones and omits some. The sample includes 65,000 to 85,000 clones, approximately 80% seen only once; the top ten take about 18%. Source material: peripheral blood. These receptors were obtained from a woman aged 60 to 75 with acute or convalescent COVID-19.

The genes are TRBV24-1 and TRBJ2-3, with 8 bases identical to TRBD2. The trim removed 4 bases at V and 6 bases at J, leaving 11 bases unmatched. The length of the CDR3 is 16 residues. Per germline, CDR1 KGHDR and CDR2 SFDVKD. This CDR3 is CATSDQTSAQMDTQYF. The CDR3 nucleotides read TGTGCCACCAGTGACCAGACTAGCGCCCAAATGGATACGCAGTATTTT.

The chain recombines TRBV6-5 with TRBJ2-3; 7 bases match TRBD1. This CDR3 contains 13 residues. Per the germline V gene, CDR1 is MNHEY and CDR2 is SVGAGI. V trimming: 7 bases; J trimming: 6 bases; junction bases outside the gene matches: 7. DNA of the CDR3: TGTGCCAGCAATCCGACAGGGCTTGATACGCAGTATTTT. This encodes CASNPTGLDTQYF.

This chain connects TRBV7-8 to TRBJ1-5, with 7 bases fitting TRBD1. CDR3 length: 15 amino acids. Germline CDR1 SGHVS, CDR2 FQNEAQ. J gave up 2 bases and V 1 base, and 2 bases lay outside the gene matches. The CDR3 here is CASSLDRGGNQPQHF. CDR3 nucleotide sequence: TGTGCCAGCAGCTTAGACAGGGGTGGCAATCAGCCCCAGCATTTT.

J is TRBJ2-7 and V is TRBV6-5; TRBD1 aligns across 8 bases. The CDR3 consists of 14 residues. V was pared by 6 bases and J by 2 bases, with 6 bases of the junction left unmatched. Germline V lookup: CDR1 MNHEY, CDR2 SVGAGI. The CDR3 DNA is TGTGCCAGCAGAACTCAGGGGGCGGCCTACGAGCAGTACTTC. Amino acid sequence: CASRTQGAAYEQYF.

V gene TRBV29-1 combines with J gene TRBJ1-2, with D uncertain. V shed 0 bases and J shed 8 bases, with 7 bases lying between them. Germline-derived CDR1 and CDR2 are SQVTM and ANQGSEA. The CDR3 extends over 11 amino acids. CDR3 loop: CSVEERGGYTF. The CDR3 coding sequence is TGCAGCGTTGAAGAAAGAGGGGGCTACACCTTC.